This TCR beta chain is from a study of T-cell memory formation after mild COVID-19. This clonotype has only a few counts. The V and J ends lost 5 bases and 2 bases respectively, with 14 bases between them. The CDR3 is 15 residues long. Germline V gene data show CDR1 as SGHTA and CDR2 as FQGTGA. 5'RACE with constant-segment primers built TCRalpha and TCRbeta cDNA libraries with UMIs. TCRdb re-derived calls from the 5' RACE reads in MiXCR, one entry per CDR3 protein. The sample holds 200,000 to 250,000 distinct CDR3 sequences; approximately 15% are singletons and the top ten take over 2%. The sample was PBMCs or a T cell subset sorted from them (not recorded which). The sequence was obtained from an adult woman who had mild COVID-19 (a few samples of this study predate the infection). Cell type and time point are not known. This chain links TRBV7-3 with TRBJ2-3, with D perhaps matching TRBD2 (7 bases). CDR3 sequence: CASSRAGGPTDTQYF. The CDR3 bases are TGTGCCAGCAGCCGGGCCGGGGGGCCCACAGATACGCAGTATTTT.